These 27 T cell receptor beta chains share one sample of origin, sequenced in a study of T cells in Graves' hyperthyroidism and ophthalmopathy (dated by TCRdb to between 2018 and 2021). Libraries were made using multiplex PCR. Sequencing used an Illumina HiSeq 2000. The TCR beta CDR3 regions were amplified from RNA transcripts. The first round of RT-PCR for the TCR CDR3 was performed with the HTBI primer set and the Qiagen OneStep RT-PCR kit. TCRdb reprocessing: public reads trimmed at Q25 with fastp, clones called with MiXCR, in-frame beta chains kept. Rows matching on CDR3 protein sequence are summarized as one entry with the most common DNA and genes. This sample gives almost 600,000 distinct CDR3 sequences in total; 11% to 15% of them show up just once. The ten top clones hold more than 5% of the sample. The sequenced sample consisted of blood. These TCRs come from a woman in her twenties or thirties with Graves' hyperthyroidism that later progressed to Graves' ophthalmopathy.

V usage is TRBV7-2 and J usage is TRBJ1-1; D is perhaps TRBD1 (5 bases). V was cut by 5 bases and J by 4 bases, with 11 bases left in between. This CDR3 is built from 13 residues. Looked up from germline, CDR1 is SGHTA and CDR2 is FQGNSA. CDR3 DNA: TGTGCCAGCAGCGTCGGGACGACCACTGAAGCTTTCTTT. Translation: CASSVGTTTEAFF.

This clonotype was seen a handful of times. V is TRBV30 and J is TRBJ2-5; no reliable D call. There are 12 residues in the CDR3. Germline V gene sequence: CDR1 GTSNPN, CDR2 SVGIG (reference sequence). Trimming took 5 bases from V and 10 from J, leaving 17 bases between them. The DNA for the CDR3 is TGTGCCTGGGGCGCGAGCAGTGAGGTCCAGTACTTC. Protein product: CAWGASSEVQYF.

This chain joins TRBV6-5 and TRBJ2-3, with D perhaps matching TRBD2 (7 bases). V was trimmed by 0 bases and J by 4 bases, leaving 20 bases between them. The CDR3 is 18 amino acids. Germline values: CDR1 MNHEY, CDR2 SVGAGI. The CDR3 nucleotides read TGTGCCAGCAGTTACTCCTCCCCCACAGGGAGGGGTCCAGATACGCAGTATTTT. Protein product: CASSYSSPTGRGPDTQYF.

In this sample, this clonotype turned up a few times. The V call is TRBV4-1, the J call TRBJ2-2; D could derive from TRBD1 or TRBD2 (5 bases each). Trimming took off 2 bases at V and 0 bases at J, with 16 bases between the two ends. CDR1 is MGHRA, CDR2 YSYEKL, per germline. This CDR3 is built from 18 residues. The CDR3 nucleotides read TGCGCCAGCAGCCAACCTCCGGGGCTGGGCCCGAACACCGGGGAGCTGTTTTTT. Encoded protein: CASSQPPGLGPNTGELFF.

This chain links TRBV6-5 with TRBJ1-5, with 8 bases lining up with TRBD1. In germline, CDR1 is MNHEY, CDR2 SVGAGI. The CDR3 runs to 15 residues. The J segment lost 3 bases and the V segment lost 2 bases, leaving 3 bases of the junction unmatched. The chain's CDR3 is CASSYGTGNNQPQHF. In DNA form, the CDR3 reads TGTGCCAGCAGTTACGGGACAGGTAACAATCAGCCCCAGCATTTT.

The chain is built from TRBV30 and TRBJ1-2, with 9 nucleotides matching TRBD1. Germline trimming cut 5 bases from V and 2 bases from J; bases unmatched to any gene: 3. The germline gives CDR1 GTSNPN, CDR2 SVGIG (reference sequence). The CDR3 runs to 13 residues. The CDR3 nucleotides are TGTGCCTGGGAAGGACAGGGGAACTATGGCTACACCTTC. Amino acid sequence: CAWEGQGNYGYTF.

This clonotype was recorded many times. This sequence joins TRBV19 and TRBJ1-5, with D hard to call. V was pared by 7 bases and J by 0 bases, with 13 bases between. The CDR3 has 15 residues. Germline V gene data show CDR1 as LNHDA and CDR2 as SQIVND (reference sequence). The CDR3 DNA is TGTGCCAGTATTCATTCGGGGAATAGCAATCAGCCCCAGCATTTT. It specifies CASIHSGNSNQPQHF.

The rearrangement uses TRBV9 and TRBJ1-5; 10 bases align to TRBD1. This CDR3 spans 17 amino acids. J was trimmed by 4 bases and V by 4 bases; bases with no gene match: 11. From germline, CDR1 is SGDLS and CDR2 YYNGEE. Written as DNA, the CDR3 is TGTGCCAGCAGCCCCCGGGAGGGACAGGGGATGAATCAGCCCCAGCATTTT. This codes for CASSPREGQGMNQPQHF.

This clonotype has at least ten counts. This chain joins TRBV12-3 or TRBV12-4 and TRBJ2-7; tentatively, D is TRBD2 (7 bases). This CDR3 is built from 15 residues. Trimming cost V 9 bases and J 4 bases, with 22 bases left between them. Here the CDR3 DNA reads TGTGCCAGTTCCCACAGCGGGGCAGGGGATTACGAGCAGTACTTC. Its translation is CASSHSGAGDYEQYF.

This clonotype was seen ten or more times. This chain uses TRBV29-1 with TRBJ1-2; D possibly corresponds to TRBD1 (6 bases). V lost 4 bases and J lost 3, with 6 bases in between. The CDR3 sequence is 11 residues long. Germline values: CDR1 SQVTM, CDR2 ANQGSEA. The CDR3 DNA reads TGCAGCGTTGGGACAGACTATGGCTACACCTTC. Its translation is CSVGTDYGYTF.

Only a few counts were recorded for this clonotype. This chain links TRBV5-1 with TRBJ2-7; no clear D. CDR3 length: 13 amino acids. The V end was cut by 6 bases, the J end by 1 base, with 11 bases between. Germline V gene data show CDR1 as SGHRS and CDR2 as YFSETQ. CDR3 residues: CASNPGGSYEQYF. The CDR3 DNA follows: TGCGCCAGCAATCCTGGCGGTTCCTACGAGCAGTACTTC.

This clonotype occurred many times. The V and J genes are TRBV24-1 and TRBJ2-1; 13 bases match TRBD2. This CDR3 is 18 amino acids long. Germline V gives CDR1 KGHDR, CDR2 SFDVKD. The trim removed 3 bases at V and 2 bases at J, leaving 6 bases unmatched. CDR3 sequence: CATSDTGLAGDPYNEQFF. CDR3 nucleotide sequence: TGTGCCACCAGTGATACCGGACTAGCGGGAGACCCCTACAATGAGCAGTTCTTC.

For this clonotype: A much larger clone differs by one base, so this may be a read error. The genes are TRBV19 and TRBJ1-5, with TRBD1 matching over 8 bases. The CDR3 sequence is 18 residues long. In germline, CDR1 is LNHDA, CDR2 SQIVND (reference sequence). CDR3 bases: TGTGCCAGTAGTCTGCTTCTCCAGGGGGCCGGGGGCAATCTGCCCCAGCATTTT. Amino acid sequence: CASSLLLQGAGGNLPQHF.

In its sample, this clonotype was seen many times. This chain connects TRBV11-2 to TRBJ2-3, with unresolved D. Germline V gene data show CDR1 as SGHAT and CDR2 as FQNNGV. V was pared by 3 bases and J by 5 bases, with 6 bases between. The CDR3 consists of 12 residues. CDR3 sequence (DNA): TGTGCCAGCAGCTTCGGTCAAGATACGCAGTATTTT. This encodes CASSFGQDTQYF.

Many counts were recorded for this clonotype. The chain couples TRBV7-2 to TRBJ2-7; 12 bases agree with TRBD2. The V gene's germline CDR1 is SGHTA and CDR2 FQGNSA. After removal of 0 bases from V and 4 bases from J, the junction contained 4 bases not matched to a gene. This CDR3 has 16 residues. CDR3 protein: CASSLAGLAGLYEQYF. In nucleotides, the CDR3 is TGTGCCAGCAGCTTAGCTGGACTAGCGGGGTTGTACGAGCAGTACTTC. Using reference TRBV7-2 and TRBJ2-7 for the parts outside the CDR3, the full variable domain is GAGVSQSPSNKVTEKGKDVELRCDPISGHTALYWYRQSLGQGLEFLIYFQGNSAPDKSGLPSDRFSAERTGGSVSTLTIQRTQQEDSAVYLCASSLAGLAGLYEQYFGPGTRLTVT.

This clonotype was observed many times. V usage is TRBV28 and J usage is TRBJ2-1; no firm D call. CDR1 is MDHEN, CDR2 SYDVKM, per germline. This CDR3 has 16 residues. Trimming shortened V by 6 bases and J by 4 bases, and 19 bases separated the two germline ends. The CDR3 region is CASRPQSPLGYNEQFF. DNA for the CDR3: TGTGCCAGCAGGCCCCAGAGCCCTTTAGGATACAATGAGCAGTTCTTC.

This clonotype was detected only a few times. V and J are TRBV6-1 and TRBJ1-2; D is perhaps TRBD1 (5 bases). The ends were cut back, 6 bases at V and 7 bases at J, with 18 bases in the middle. CDR1 MNHNS and CDR2 SASEGT come from the germline V gene. This CDR3 comprises 14 residues. The CDR3 loop is CASSSYAGGGGYTF. The CDR3 DNA is TGTGCCAGCAGCTCCTACGCCGGGGGGGGTGGCTACACCTTC.

This clonotype was observed many times. V is TRBV6-5 and J is TRBJ2-1; 9 bases line up with TRBD1. Looked up from germline, CDR1 is MNHEY and CDR2 is SVGAGI. The CDR3 is made up of 16 amino acids. The V gene end was trimmed by 2 bases and the J gene end by 5 bases; junction bases not matched to a gene: 7. The CDR3 nucleotides read TGTGCCAGCAGTTACCCCCGGGACAGGGCAGACAATGAGCAGTTCTTC. Protein product: CASSYPRDRADNEQFF.

The sample holds a few counts of this clonotype. The chain combines TRBV6-4 with TRBJ2-7; 7 bases fit TRBD1. The junction had 8 bases not matched to a gene; V was cut back by 6 bases and J by 3 bases. The CDR3 sequence is 14 residues long. Germline lookup yields CDR1 MRHNA and CDR2 SNTAGT. CDR3 coding DNA: TGTGCCAGCAGCTCGACAGGGAGCCTCTACGAGCAGTACTTC. The encoded protein is CASSSTGSLYEQYF.

This clonotype was detected many times. The V and J genes are TRBV7-9 and TRBJ2-1, with D perhaps assigned TRBD1 or TRBD2 (6 bases each). This CDR3 spans 18 amino acids. In germline, CDR1 is SEHNR, CDR2 FQNEAQ (reference sequence). Between the trimmed V and J ends, which lost 1 base and 4 bases, there was a span of 20 bases. The CDR3 region has the DNA TGTGCCAGCAGCTTAGTGGGGGGCCCCCCATCCGGATACAATGAGCAGTTCTTC. Translation gives CASSLVGGPPSGYNEQFF.

Notes on this clonotype: This may arise from a read error, as a much more abundant clone is one base away. The chain recombines TRBV29-1 with TRBJ1-2, with 7 bases lining up with TRBD1. From germline, CDR1 is SQVTM and CDR2 ANQGSEA. The CDR3 is 14 amino acids. J was trimmed by 2 bases and V by 5 bases; bases with no gene match: 8. Here the CDR3 reads CSVYPEQGNYGYTF. Written as DNA, the CDR3 is TGCAGCGTTTACCCGGAACAGGGGAACTATGGCTACACCTTC.

V gene TRBV7-9 combines with J gene TRBJ1-2, with unresolved D. Trimming cost V 2 bases and J 8 bases, with 9 bases left between them. CDR3 length: 12 amino acids. Per the germline V gene, CDR1 is SEHNR and CDR2 is FQNEAQ (reference sequence). In DNA form, the CDR3 reads TGTGCCAGCAGCTTAATGGTTGGGGGCTACACCTTC. It translates to CASSLMVGGYTF.

This clonotype was seen only a few times. The chain carries TRBV18 and TRBJ1-4; 7 bases are a match to TRBD1. Germline values: CDR1 KGHSH, CDR2 LQKENI. The CDR3 is made up of 16 amino acids. J lost 1 base, V lost 5 bases, and 7 bases had no gene match. The CDR3 spells CASSNLWTGTNEKLFF. The DNA of the CDR3 is TGTGCCAGCTCAAATCTTTGGACAGGAACTAATGAAAAACTGTTTTTT.

This clonotype was recorded many times. The V gene is TRBV3-1, the J gene TRBJ2-3; D is perhaps TRBD1 (6 bases). CDR1 LGHDT and CDR2 YNNKEL come from the germline V gene (reference sequence). Between the trimmed V and J ends, which lost 4 bases and 0 bases, there was a span of 8 bases. CDR3 length equals 14 residues. The CDR3 coding sequence is TGTGCCAGCAGCCGACAGGTTAGCACAGATACGCAGTATTTT. This translates into CASSRQVSTDTQYF.

This clonotype was picked up many times. This chain uses TRBV6-1 with TRBJ2-7; 10 bases agree with TRBD2. The CDR3 covers 14 residues. CDR1 MNHNS and CDR2 SASEGT come from the germline V gene. With 6 bases clipped from V and 5 bases from J, the junction kept 7 bases outside the gene matches. CDR3 nucleotide sequence: TGTGCCAGCAGGAAGCGGGAGGGTACCCACGAGCAGTACTTC. It specifies CASRKREGTHEQYF.

This clonotype was observed a few times. The rearrangement joins TRBV19 to TRBJ2-5, with 11 bases matching TRBD2. Unmatched junction bases numbered 5, after V lost 7 bases and J lost 4 bases. Germline V CDR1 and CDR2: LNHDA, SQIVND (reference sequence). The CDR3 has 14 amino acids. The CDR3 DNA reads as TGTGCCAGTACCCTTAGCGGGAGGGGAGAGACCCAGTACTTC. This sequence encodes CASTLSGRGETQYF.

In this sample, this clonotype turned up a few times. V gene TRBV12-3 or TRBV12-4 combines with J gene TRBJ2-3; TRBD1 matches 9 bases. The CDR3 covers 16 residues. V lost 10 bases to trimming and J lost 2 bases; unmatched junction nucleotides: 13. CDR3 residues: CATTSPGTGNTDTQYF. DNA for the CDR3: TGTGCCACCACATCACCCGGGACAGGGAACACAGATACGCAGTATTTT.